These 23 T cell receptor beta chains were all obtained from the same sample, sequenced in a study of T cells in Graves' hyperthyroidism and ophthalmopathy. Amplification of TCR beta CDR3 regions was performed using RNA transcripts as template. Carried out on the TCR CDR3, a first-round RT-PCR used the HTBI primer set. MiXCR was run by TCRdb on the multiplex PCR reads, yielding one entry per CDR3 protein. The sample lists some 600,000 distinct CDR3 sequences; approximately 14% were seen once. Material for sequencing was blood. Receptors originate from a woman between 25 and 40 years old with Graves' hyperthyroidism that later progressed to Graves' ophthalmopathy.

The table lists this clonotype with many counts. The chain carries TRBV30 and TRBJ2-1; a possible D gene is TRBD2 (5 bases). V dropped 2 bases and J dropped 5 bases, with 7 bases sitting between them. The CDR3 has 12 residues. Germline loops: CDR1 GTSNPN, CDR2 SVGIG (reference sequence). The DNA for the CDR3 is TGTGCCTGGAGTCCGGGGAACAATGAGCAGTTCTTC. Protein product: CAWSPGNNEQFF.

This clonotype was counted at least ten times. The chain carries TRBV3-1 and TRBJ2-7, with TRBD2 matching 8 bases. Per germline, CDR1 LGHDT and CDR2 YNNKEL (reference sequence). The V and J ends lost 0 bases and 3 bases, in that order; junction bases with no gene match: 7. This CDR3 contains 16 residues. The CDR3 here is CASSQDLAGGLYEQYF. CDR3 coding DNA: TGTGCCAGCAGCCAAGATCTTGCGGGAGGCCTCTACGAGCAGTACTTC.

This clonotype was found many times. The J gene is TRBJ2-3, the V gene TRBV6-5, with D perhaps TRBD2 (5 bases). The CDR3 runs to 15 residues. V lost 0 bases and J lost 2, with 9 bases in between. CDR1 and CDR2 (germline): MNHEY, SVGAGI. The CDR3: CASSYSLRDTDTQYF. The CDR3 DNA follows: TGTGCCAGCAGTTACTCGCTCCGGGACACAGATACGCAGTATTTT.

This clonotype was observed a handful of times. The chain couples TRBV20-1 to TRBJ2-3, with 7 bases aligning to TRBD2. This CDR3 has 14 residues. Germline trimming cut 7 bases from V and 0 bases from J; bases unmatched to any gene: 7. CDR1 DFQATT and CDR2 SNEGSKA come from the germline V gene (reference sequence). As DNA, the CDR3 is TGCAGTGGCCCGCCTAGCGGAAGCACAGATACGCAGTATTTT. Translation: CSGPPSGSTDTQYF.

This chain connects TRBV20-1 to TRBJ2-1, with 13 nucleotides matching TRBD2. The CDR3 has 17 residues. The V gene's germline CDR1 is DFQATT and CDR2 SNEGSKA (reference sequence). V was pared by 6 bases and J by 2 bases, with 10 bases of the junction left unmatched. The CDR3 bases are TGCAGTGCGCGACCTACTAGCGGGAGGGCAGCCTACAATGAGCAGTTCTTC. This translates into CSARPTSGRAAYNEQFF.

This clonotype has only a few counts. A read error may be the cause here, since a much bigger clone is one base away. The CDR3 sequence: CAGSTKKGAHSYEQYF. In nucleotides, the CDR3 is TGTGCCGGCAGTACGAAAAAGGGGGCCCATTCCTACGAGCAGTACTTC. The rearrangement joins TRBV27 to TRBJ2-7; 7 bases match TRBD1. The CDR3 totals 16 residues. CDR1 MNHEY and CDR2 SMNVEV come from the germline V gene (reference sequence).

This clonotype has a count of ten or more. CDR3 region: CASSSLAGAPGYEQFF. The CDR3 DNA follows: TGTGCCAGCAGTTCGCTAGCGGGAGCCCCAGGGTATGAGCAGTTCTTC. The rearrangement links TRBV27 to TRBJ2-1; 10 bases match TRBD2. Germline V gene lookup returns CDR1 MNHEY and CDR2 SMNVEV (reference sequence). The CDR3 runs 16 residues. The trim removed 4 bases at V and 8 bases at J, leaving 11 bases unmatched.

This clonotype was counted many times. The chain recombines TRBV20-1 with TRBJ1-1, with D unclear. The V end lost 5 bases, the J end lost 1 base, and 8 bases lay between the germline ends. The CDR3 has 12 residues. From germline, CDR1 is DFQATT and CDR2 SNEGSKA (reference sequence). The CDR3 protein is CSAEPANTEAFF. The CDR3 bases are TGCAGTGCTGAGCCCGCGAACACTGAAGCTTTCTTT.

The chain uses TRBV7-9 and TRBJ2-7; 10 bases line up with TRBD2. CDR1 is SEHNR and CDR2 is FQNEAQ in the germline V gene (reference sequence). V dropped 6 bases and J dropped 2; count of bases not matched to a gene: 16. The CDR3 contains 18 residues. This CDR3 is CASSYSTWELAGTYEQYF. The DNA of the CDR3 is TGTGCCAGCAGTTACTCGACGTGGGAACTAGCGGGAACCTACGAGCAGTACTTC.

This clonotype was recorded a few times. The rearrangement links TRBV14 to TRBJ2-6; D uncertain. Germline V gene sequence: CDR1 SGHDN, CDR2 FVKESK. The CDR3 loop spans 14 amino acids. The V end lost 2 bases, the J end lost 0 bases, and 2 bases lay between the germline ends. The DNA for the CDR3 is TGTGCCAGCAGCCAATTCTCTGGGGCCAACGTCCTGACTTTC. Protein product: CASSQFSGANVLTF.

The chain joins TRBV7-6 to TRBJ1-3; D not resolved. The CDR3 spans 15 residues. Germline-derived CDR1 and CDR2 are SGHVS and FNYEAQ. Deletions cut 0 bases from V and 0 bases from J, with 6 bases between. Written as DNA, the CDR3 is TGTGCCAGCAGCTTAGCGGATAGCTCTGGAAACACCATATATTTT. Translation gives CASSLADSSGNTIYF.

This clonotype showed up many times. CDR3 protein: CASSLSINGEAFF. CDR3 nucleotides: TGTGCCAGCAGTTTATCGATTAACGGGGAAGCTTTCTTT. The chain carries TRBV27 and TRBJ1-1, with D unclear. The CDR3 covers 13 residues. V was shortened by 0 bases and J by 8 bases, with 10 bases between the two germline ends. Germline CDR1 reads MNHEY; CDR2 reads SMNVEV (reference sequence).

This chain joins TRBV25-1 and TRBJ2-3; D gene unclear. Looked up from germline, CDR1 is MGHDK and CDR2 is SYGVNS. V lost 6 bases, J lost 2 bases, and 6 bases lay in between. The CDR3 loop spans 12 amino acids. The CDR3 reads CASRSLTDTQYF. The CDR3, as DNA: TGTGCCAGCAGGTCGCTCACAGATACGCAGTATTTT.

Ten or more counts support this clonotype. The J gene is TRBJ2-1, the V gene TRBV28, with D hard to call. CDR1 is MDHEN, CDR2 SYDVKM, per germline. This CDR3 has 14 residues. V was trimmed by 4 bases and J by 6 bases, leaving 13 bases between them. CDR3 nucleotide sequence: TGTGCCAGCAGTTCCACTATGGTTCTCAATGAGCAGTTCTTC. It specifies CASSSTMVLNEQFF. Filled out from reference TRBV28 and TRBJ2-1, the complete variable domain reads DVKVTQSSRYLVKRTGEKVFLECVQDMDHENMFWYRQDPGLGLRLIYFSYDVKMKEKGDIPEGYSVSREKKERFSLILESASTNQTSMYLCASSSTMVLNEQFFGPGTRLTVL.

Details on this clonotype: At one end, the junction sequence differs from germline, possibly due to a read error. The gene calls are TRBV7-3 and TRBJ2-1; D ambiguous. The CDR3 length is 13 residues. The germline V gene has CDR1 SGHTA and CDR2 FQGTGA. The CDR3 loop reads CASSAPSLSEQSF. In nucleotides, the CDR3 is TGTGCCAGCAGCGCGCCCTCGCTTAGTGAGCAGTCCTTC.

The chain recombines TRBV19 with TRBJ2-5, with 9 bases identical to TRBD1. Germline CDR1 and CDR2: LNHDA and SQIVND (reference sequence). The CDR3 contains 16 residues. The trim removed 3 bases at V and 1 base at J, leaving 6 bases unmatched. The CDR3 nucleotides read TGTGCCAGTAGTATTGGGGGGACAGGGTTCCAAGAGACCCAGTACTTC. The encoded protein is CASSIGGTGFQETQYF.

This clonotype was seen repeatedly, ten times or more. Just one base apart from a much larger clone, this may be a read error. This chain joins TRBV30 and TRBJ1-1, with TRBD1 as a possible D gene (6 bases). The V gene lost 8 bases and the J gene lost 0 bases, with 10 bases spanning the gap. The CDR3 sequence is 12 residues long. The V gene's germline CDR1 is GTSNPN and CDR2 SVGIG (reference sequence). The CDR3, as DNA: TGTGCCAGGGGGGGCATGAACACTGAAGCTTTCTTT. It is translated as CARGGMNTEAFF.

The J gene is TRBJ2-4, the V gene TRBV7-9, with D possibly being TRBD1 (6 bases). Trimming removed 0 bases from V and 5 bases from J, with 14 bases in between. The CDR3 loop spans 16 amino acids. Germline V gene sequence: CDR1 SEHNR, CDR2 FQNEAQ (reference sequence). CDR3 sequence (DNA): TGTGCCAGCAGCTTAGCGTGGTGGACAGCTGAAAACATTCAGTACTTC. This sequence encodes CASSLAWWTAENIQYF.

This clonotype was recorded at least ten times. The gene calls are TRBV11-2 and TRBJ1-6; 7 bases fit TRBD1. With V trimmed by 4 bases and J by 15 bases, 3 bases remained unmatched. Germline V lookup: CDR1 SGHAT, CDR2 FQNNGV. The CDR3 covers 11 residues. CDR3 sequence: CASSSGQLLHF. The CDR3 DNA reads TGTGCCAGCAGCTCGGGACAGCTCCTCCACTTT.

This clonotype was observed at least ten times. The rearrangement joins TRBV18 to TRBJ1-2; D not resolved. Trimming removed 6 bases at V and 5 bases at J, with 16 bases between. In germline, CDR1 is KGHSH, CDR2 LQKENI. There are 14 residues in the CDR3. Written as DNA, the CDR3 is TGTGCCAGCTCCCAGGAGACAAACCCTTATGGCTACACCTTC. Residues: CASSQETNPYGYTF.

This clonotype turned up a few times. The gene calls are TRBV28 and TRBJ1-2, with D tentatively TRBD1 (5 bases). The germline CDR1 and CDR2 sequences are MDHEN and SYDVKM. This CDR3 has 15 residues. V lost 7 bases to trimming and J lost 7 bases, with 22 bases between them. The CDR3 DNA sequence: TGTGCCAGCACCCTCCTCCGTGGGGCAGAAGGTGGCTACACCTTC. Translation: CASTLLRGAEGGYTF.

The chain carries TRBV28 and TRBJ1-6; D unresolved. The CDR3 runs 16 residues. Looked up from germline, CDR1 is MDHEN and CDR2 is SYDVKM. V was trimmed by 6 bases and J by 10 bases, leaving 22 bases between them. The CDR3 bases are TGTGCCAGCAGCCCAGATGGAGTAGGCGAAGGATCACCCCTCCACTTT. It yields the protein CASSPDGVGEGSPLHF.

This clonotype was seen ten or more times. This sequence joins TRBV28 and TRBJ2-7; 7 nucleotides match TRBD1. Germline loops: CDR1 MDHEN, CDR2 SYDVKM. There are 12 residues in the CDR3. Losses at the gene ends were 5 bases for V and 5 bases for J; bases not matched to a gene: 3. Here the CDR3 DNA reads TGTGCCAGCAGTACAGGGGCCGACGAGCAGTACTTC. Translation gives CASSTGADEQYF.